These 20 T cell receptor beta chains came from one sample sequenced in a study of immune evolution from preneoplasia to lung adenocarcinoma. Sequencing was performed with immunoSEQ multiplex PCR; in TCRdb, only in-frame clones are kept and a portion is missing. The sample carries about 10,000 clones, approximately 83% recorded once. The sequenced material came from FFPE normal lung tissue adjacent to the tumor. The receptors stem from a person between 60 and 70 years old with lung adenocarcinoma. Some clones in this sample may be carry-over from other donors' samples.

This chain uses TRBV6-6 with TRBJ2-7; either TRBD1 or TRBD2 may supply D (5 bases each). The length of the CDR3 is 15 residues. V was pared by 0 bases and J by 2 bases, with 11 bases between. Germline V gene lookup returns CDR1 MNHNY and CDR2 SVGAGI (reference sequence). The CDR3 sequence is CASSYSIGTAYEQYF. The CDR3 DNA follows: TGTGCCAGCAGTTACTCGATAGGGACCGCCTACGAGCAGTACTTC.

CDR3 protein: CASSLQNYEQYF. CDR3 nucleotide sequence: TGTGCCAGCAGCTTACAAAACTACGAGCAGTACTTC. V gene TRBV7-2 combines with J gene TRBJ2-7; no clear D gene. CDR1 is SGHTA and CDR2 is FQGNSA in the germline V gene. Between the trimmed V and J ends, which lost 2 bases and 3 bases, there was a span of 5 bases. This CDR3 has 12 residues.

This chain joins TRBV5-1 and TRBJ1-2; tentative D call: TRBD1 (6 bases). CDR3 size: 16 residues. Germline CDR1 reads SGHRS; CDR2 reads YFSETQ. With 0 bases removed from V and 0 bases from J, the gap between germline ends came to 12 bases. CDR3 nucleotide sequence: TGCGCCAGCAGCTTGGGATCGGGGGGCCCTAACTATGGCTACACCTTC. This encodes CASSLGSGGPNYGYTF.

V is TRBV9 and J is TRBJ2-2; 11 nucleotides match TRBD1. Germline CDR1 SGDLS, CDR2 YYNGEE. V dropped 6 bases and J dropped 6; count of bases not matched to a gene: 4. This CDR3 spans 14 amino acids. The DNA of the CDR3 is TGTGCCAGCACCGGACAGGGGGCCGCCGGGGAGCTGTTTTTT. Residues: CASTGQGAAGELFF.

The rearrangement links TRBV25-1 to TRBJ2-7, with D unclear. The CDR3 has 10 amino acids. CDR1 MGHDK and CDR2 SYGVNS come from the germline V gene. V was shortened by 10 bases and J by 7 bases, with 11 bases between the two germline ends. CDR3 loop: CATLLGEQYF. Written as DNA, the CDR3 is TGTGCCACCCTGCTCGGAGAGCAGTACTTC.

CDR3 sequence (DNA): TGTGCCAGCTCACCACATCAGGGAAGCGAGCAGTACTTC. As protein: CASSPHQGSEQYF. The chain uses TRBV18 and TRBJ2-7; the D gene is possibly TRBD1 (5 bases). Looked up from germline, CDR1 is KGHSH and CDR2 is LQKENI. The V gene lost 1 base and the J gene lost 6 bases, with 10 bases spanning the gap. The CDR3 is 13 amino acids. The full variable domain, in which reference TRBV18 and TRBJ2-7 provide the parts outside the CDR3, is NAGVMQNPRHLVRRRGQEARLRCSPMKGHSHVYWYRQLPEEGLKFMVYLQKENIIDESGMPKERFSAEFPKEGPSILRIQQVVRGDSAAYFCASSPHQGSEQYFGPGTRLTVT.

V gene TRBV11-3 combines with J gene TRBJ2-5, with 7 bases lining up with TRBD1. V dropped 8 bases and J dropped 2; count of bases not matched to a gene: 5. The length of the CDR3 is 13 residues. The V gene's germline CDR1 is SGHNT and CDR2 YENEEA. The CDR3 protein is CASSRGPQETQYF. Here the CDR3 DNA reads TGTGCCAGCTCGAGGGGGCCGCAAGAGACCCAGTACTTC.

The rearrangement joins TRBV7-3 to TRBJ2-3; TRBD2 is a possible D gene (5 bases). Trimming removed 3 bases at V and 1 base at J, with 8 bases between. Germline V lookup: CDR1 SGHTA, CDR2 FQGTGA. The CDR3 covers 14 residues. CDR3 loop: CASSFDGGTDTQYF. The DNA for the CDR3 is TGTGCCAGCAGCTTCGACGGGGGCACAGATACGCAGTATTTT.

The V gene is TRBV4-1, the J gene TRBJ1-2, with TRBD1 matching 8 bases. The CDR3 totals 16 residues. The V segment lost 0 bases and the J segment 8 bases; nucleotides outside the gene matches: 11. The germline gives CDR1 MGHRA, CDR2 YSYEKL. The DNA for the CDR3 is TGCGCCAGCAGCCAAGATAGCAGGGGGCCAACGTGGGGCTACACCTTC. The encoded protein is CASSQDSRGPTWGYTF.

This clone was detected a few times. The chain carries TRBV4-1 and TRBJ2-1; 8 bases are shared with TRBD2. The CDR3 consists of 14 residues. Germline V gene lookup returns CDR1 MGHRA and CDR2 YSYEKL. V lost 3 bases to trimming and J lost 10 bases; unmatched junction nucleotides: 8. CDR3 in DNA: TGCGCCAGCAGCCATCTAAGCAGCGGGGGCGAGCAGTTCTTC. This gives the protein CASSHLSSGGEQFF.

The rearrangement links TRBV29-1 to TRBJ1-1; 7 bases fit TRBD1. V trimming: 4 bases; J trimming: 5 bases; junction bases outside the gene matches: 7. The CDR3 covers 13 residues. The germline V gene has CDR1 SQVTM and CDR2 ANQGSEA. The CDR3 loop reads CSVGTGERTEAFF. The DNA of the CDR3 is TGCAGCGTTGGAACAGGGGAAAGGACTGAAGCTTTCTTT.

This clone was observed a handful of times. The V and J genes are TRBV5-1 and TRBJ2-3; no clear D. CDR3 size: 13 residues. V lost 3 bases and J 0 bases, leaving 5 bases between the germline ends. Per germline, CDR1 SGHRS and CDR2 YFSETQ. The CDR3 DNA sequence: TGCGCCAGCAGCTCGGTTAGCACAGATACGCAGTATTTT. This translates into CASSSVSTDTQYF.

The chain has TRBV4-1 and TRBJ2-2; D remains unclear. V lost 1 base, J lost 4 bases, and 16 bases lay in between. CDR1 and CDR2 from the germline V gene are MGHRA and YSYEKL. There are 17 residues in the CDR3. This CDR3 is CASSQVAWRRGTGELFF. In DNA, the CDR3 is TGCGCCAGCAGCCAAGTGGCTTGGCGCCGAGGCACCGGGGAGCTGTTTTTT.

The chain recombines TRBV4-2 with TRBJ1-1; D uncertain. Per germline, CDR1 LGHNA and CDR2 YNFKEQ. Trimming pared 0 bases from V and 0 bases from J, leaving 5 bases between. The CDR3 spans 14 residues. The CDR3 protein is CASSQDYMNTEAFF. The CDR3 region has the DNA TGTGCCAGCAGCCAAGATTACATGAACACTGAAGCTTTCTTT.

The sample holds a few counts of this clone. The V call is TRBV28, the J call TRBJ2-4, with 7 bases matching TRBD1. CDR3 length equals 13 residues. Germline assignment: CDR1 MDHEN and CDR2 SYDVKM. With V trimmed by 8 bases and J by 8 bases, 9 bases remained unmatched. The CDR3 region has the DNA TGTGCCAGCCGAAAACAGGGGATAGACATTCAGTACTTC. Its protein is CASRKQGIDIQYF.

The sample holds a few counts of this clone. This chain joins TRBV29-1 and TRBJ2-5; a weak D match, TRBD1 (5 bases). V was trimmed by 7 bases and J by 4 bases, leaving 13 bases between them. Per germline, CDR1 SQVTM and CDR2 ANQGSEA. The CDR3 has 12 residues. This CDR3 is CSADSSRETQYF. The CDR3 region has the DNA TGCAGCGCTGACAGTTCCAGAGAGACCCAGTACTTC.

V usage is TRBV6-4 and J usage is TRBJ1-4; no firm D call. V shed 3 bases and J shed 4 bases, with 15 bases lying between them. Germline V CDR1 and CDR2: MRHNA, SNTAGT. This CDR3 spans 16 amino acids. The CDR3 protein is CASSEPGDGNNEKLFF. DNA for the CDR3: TGTGCCAGCAGTGAACCCGGGGATGGGAATAATGAAAAACTGTTTTTT.

This CDR3 is CASSAVFTGELFF. CDR3 coding DNA: TGTGCCAGCAGTGCGGTGTTCACCGGGGAGCTGTTTTTT. The rearrangement joins TRBV9 to TRBJ2-2; no firm D call. The germline CDR1 and CDR2 sequences are SGDLS and YYNGEE. This CDR3 has 13 residues. The V and J ends lost 5 bases and 4 bases respectively, with 9 bases between them.

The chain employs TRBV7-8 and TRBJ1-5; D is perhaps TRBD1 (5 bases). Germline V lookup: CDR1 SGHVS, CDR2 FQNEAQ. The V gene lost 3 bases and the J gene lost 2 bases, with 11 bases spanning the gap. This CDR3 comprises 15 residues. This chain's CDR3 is CASSLGDWGNQPQHF. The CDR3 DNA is TGTGCCAGCAGCTTGGGGGATTGGGGCAATCAGCCCCAGCATTTT.

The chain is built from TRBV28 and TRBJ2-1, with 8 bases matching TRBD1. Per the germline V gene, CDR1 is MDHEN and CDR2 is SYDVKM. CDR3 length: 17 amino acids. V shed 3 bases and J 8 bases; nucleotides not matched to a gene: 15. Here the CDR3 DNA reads TGTGCCAGCAGTTTGTCCTACAGGGGGGTTTTTGAGGATGAGCAGTTCTTC. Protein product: CASSLSYRGVFEDEQFF.